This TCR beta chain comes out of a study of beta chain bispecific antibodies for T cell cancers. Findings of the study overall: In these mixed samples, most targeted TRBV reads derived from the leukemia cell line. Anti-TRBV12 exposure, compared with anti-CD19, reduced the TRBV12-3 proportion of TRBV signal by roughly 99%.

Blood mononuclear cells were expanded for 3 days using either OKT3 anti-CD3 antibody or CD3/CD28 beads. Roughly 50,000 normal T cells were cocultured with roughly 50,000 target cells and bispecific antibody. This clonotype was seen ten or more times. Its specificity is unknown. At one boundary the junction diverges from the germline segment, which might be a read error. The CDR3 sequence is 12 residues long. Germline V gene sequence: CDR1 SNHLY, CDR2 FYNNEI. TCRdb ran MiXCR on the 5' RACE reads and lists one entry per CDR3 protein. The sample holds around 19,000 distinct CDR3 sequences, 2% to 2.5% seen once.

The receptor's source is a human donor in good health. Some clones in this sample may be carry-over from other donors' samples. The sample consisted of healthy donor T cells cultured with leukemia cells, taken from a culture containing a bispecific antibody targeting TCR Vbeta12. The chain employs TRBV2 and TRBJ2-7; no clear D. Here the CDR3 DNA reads TGTGCCAGCAGTGAAACCTCCCACGAGCAGTACTTC. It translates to CASSETSHEQYF.